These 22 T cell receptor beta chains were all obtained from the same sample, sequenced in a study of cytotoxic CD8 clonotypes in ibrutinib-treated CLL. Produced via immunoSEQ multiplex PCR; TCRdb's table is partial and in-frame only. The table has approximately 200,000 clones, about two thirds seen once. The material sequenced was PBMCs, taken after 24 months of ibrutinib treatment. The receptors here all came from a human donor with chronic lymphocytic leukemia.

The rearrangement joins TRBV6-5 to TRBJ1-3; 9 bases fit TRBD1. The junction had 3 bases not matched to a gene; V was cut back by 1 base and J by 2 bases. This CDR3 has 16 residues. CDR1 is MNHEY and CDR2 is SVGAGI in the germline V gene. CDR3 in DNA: TGTGCCAGCAGTTACTGGGACAGGGAGACTGGAAACACCATATATTTT. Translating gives CASSYWDRETGNTIYF.

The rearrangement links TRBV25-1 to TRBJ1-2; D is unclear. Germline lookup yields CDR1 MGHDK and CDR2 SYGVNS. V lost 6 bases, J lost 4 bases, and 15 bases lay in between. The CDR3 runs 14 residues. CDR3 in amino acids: CASSDQRSFYGYTF. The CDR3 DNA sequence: TGTGCCAGCAGCGACCAGAGAAGCTTCTATGGCTACACCTTC.

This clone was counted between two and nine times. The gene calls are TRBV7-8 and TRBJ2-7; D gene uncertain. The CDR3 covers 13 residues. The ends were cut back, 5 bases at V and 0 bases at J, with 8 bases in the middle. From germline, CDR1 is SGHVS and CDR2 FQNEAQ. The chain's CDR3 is CASSGRLSYEQYF. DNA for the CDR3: TGTGCCAGCAGCGGACGCCTCTCCTACGAGCAGTACTTC.

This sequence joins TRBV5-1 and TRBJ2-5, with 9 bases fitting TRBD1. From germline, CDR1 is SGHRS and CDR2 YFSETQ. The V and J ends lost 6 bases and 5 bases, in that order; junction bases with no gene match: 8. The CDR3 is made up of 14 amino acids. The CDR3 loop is CASTITGGWETQYF. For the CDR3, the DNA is TGCGCCAGCACCATAACAGGGGGCTGGGAGACCCAGTACTTC.

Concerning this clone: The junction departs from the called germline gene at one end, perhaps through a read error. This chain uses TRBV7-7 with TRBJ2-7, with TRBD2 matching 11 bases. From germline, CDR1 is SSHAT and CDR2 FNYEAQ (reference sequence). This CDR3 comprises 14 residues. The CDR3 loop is CASSPGLAGYEQYF. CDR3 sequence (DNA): TGTGCTAGCAGCCCAGGACTAGCGGGCTACGAGCAGTACTTC.

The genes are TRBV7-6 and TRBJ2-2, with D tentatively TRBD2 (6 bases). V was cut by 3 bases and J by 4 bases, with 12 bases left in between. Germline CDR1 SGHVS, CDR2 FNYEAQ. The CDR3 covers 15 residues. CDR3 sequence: CASSLGLQGTGELFF. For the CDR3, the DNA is TGTGCCAGCAGCTTGGGACTCCAGGGCACCGGGGAGCTGTTTTTT.

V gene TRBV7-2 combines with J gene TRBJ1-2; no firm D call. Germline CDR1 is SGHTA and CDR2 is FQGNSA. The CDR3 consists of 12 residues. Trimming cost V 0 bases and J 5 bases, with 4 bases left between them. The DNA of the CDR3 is TGTGCCAGCAGCTTAGCCCAGTATGGCTACACCTTC. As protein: CASSLAQYGYTF. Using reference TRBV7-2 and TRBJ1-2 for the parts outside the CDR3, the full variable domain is GAGVSQSPSNKVTEKGKDVELRCDPISGHTALYWYRQSLGQGLEFLIYFQGNSAPDKSGLPSDRFSAERTGGSVSTLTIQRTQQEDSAVYLCASSLAQYGYTFGSGTRLTVV.

CDR3 nucleotide sequence: TGCGCCAGCAGCTTGGACGGGAAGCCTTACAATGAGCAGTTCTTC. It codes for CASSLDGKPYNEQFF. This sequence joins TRBV5-1 and TRBJ2-1, with D possibly TRBD2 on 5 matching bases. This CDR3 contains 15 residues. CDR1 and CDR2 from the germline V gene are SGHRS and YFSETQ. Trimming took 0 bases from V and 4 from J, leaving 11 bases between them.

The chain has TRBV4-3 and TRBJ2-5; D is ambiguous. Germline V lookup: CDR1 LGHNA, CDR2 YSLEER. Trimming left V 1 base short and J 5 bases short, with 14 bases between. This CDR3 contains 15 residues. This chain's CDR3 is CASSQVFSSGETQYF. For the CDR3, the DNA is TGCGCCAGCAGCCAAGTCTTTTCCTCGGGCGAGACCCAGTACTTC.

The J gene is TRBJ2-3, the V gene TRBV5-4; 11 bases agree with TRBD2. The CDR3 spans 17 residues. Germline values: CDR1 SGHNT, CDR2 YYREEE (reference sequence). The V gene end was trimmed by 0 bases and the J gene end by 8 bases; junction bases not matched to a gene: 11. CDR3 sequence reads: CASSLETSGTLQCTQYF. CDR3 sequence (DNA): TGTGCCAGCAGCTTGGAGACTAGCGGGACACTTCAGTGTACGCAGTATTTT.

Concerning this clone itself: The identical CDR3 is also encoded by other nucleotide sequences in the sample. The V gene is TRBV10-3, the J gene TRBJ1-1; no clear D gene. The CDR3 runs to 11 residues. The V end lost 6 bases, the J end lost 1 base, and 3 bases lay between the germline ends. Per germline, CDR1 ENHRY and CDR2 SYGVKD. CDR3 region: CAIRENTEAFF. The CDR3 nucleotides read TGTGCCATCAGGGAGAACACTGAAGCTTTCTTT.

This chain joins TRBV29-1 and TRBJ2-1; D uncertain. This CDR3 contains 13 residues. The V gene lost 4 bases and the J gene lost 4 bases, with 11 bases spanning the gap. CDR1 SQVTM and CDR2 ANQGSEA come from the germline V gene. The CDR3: CSVASQPYNEQFF. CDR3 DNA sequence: TGCAGCGTTGCTTCTCAACCGTACAATGAGCAGTTCTTC.

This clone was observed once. CDR3 coding DNA: TGTGCCAGCAGCAAAAGGGCCGGTCTGTTCTTACCTGGGGCCAACGTCCTGACTTTC. Translated: CASSKRAGLFLPGANVLTF. This chain links TRBV28 with TRBJ2-6; D gene unclear. CDR1 is MDHEN and CDR2 is SYDVKM in the germline V gene. V was pared by 6 bases and J by 2 bases, with 23 bases between. CDR3 length: 19 residues.

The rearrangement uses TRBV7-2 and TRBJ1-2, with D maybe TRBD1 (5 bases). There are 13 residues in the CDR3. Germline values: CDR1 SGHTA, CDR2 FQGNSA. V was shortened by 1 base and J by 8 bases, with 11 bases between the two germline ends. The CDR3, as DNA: TGTGCCAGCAGCTTAGTCCCAGGGAGCGGCTACACCTTC. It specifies CASSLVPGSGYTF.

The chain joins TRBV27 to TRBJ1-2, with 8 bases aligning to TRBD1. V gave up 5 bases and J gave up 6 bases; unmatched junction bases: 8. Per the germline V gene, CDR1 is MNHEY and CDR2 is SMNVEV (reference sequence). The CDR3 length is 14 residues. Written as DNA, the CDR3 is TGTGCCAGCAGTACGGGGACAGGCTTAAATGGCTACACCTTC. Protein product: CASSTGTGLNGYTF.

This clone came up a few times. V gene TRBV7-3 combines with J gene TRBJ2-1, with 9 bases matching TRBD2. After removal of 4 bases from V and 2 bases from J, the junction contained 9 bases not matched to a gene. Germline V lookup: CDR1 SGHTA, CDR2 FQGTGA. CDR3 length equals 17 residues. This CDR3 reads CASSSRAVAGAYNEQFF. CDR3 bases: TGTGCCAGCAGCTCCCGCGCGGTAGCGGGAGCCTACAATGAGCAGTTCTTC.

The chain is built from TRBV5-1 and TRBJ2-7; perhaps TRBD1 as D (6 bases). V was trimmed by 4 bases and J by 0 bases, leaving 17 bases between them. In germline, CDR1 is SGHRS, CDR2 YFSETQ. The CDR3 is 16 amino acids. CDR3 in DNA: TGCGCCAGCAGCCCTGAAACAGGGTCCAGCTCCTACGAGCAGTACTTC. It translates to CASSPETGSSSYEQYF. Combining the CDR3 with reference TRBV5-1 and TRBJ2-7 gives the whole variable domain KAGVTQTPRYLIKTRGQQVTLSCSPISGHRSVSWYQQTPGQGLQFLFEYFSETQRNKGNFPGRFSGRQFSNSRSEMNVSTLELGDSALYLCASSPETGSSSYEQYFGPGTRLTVT.

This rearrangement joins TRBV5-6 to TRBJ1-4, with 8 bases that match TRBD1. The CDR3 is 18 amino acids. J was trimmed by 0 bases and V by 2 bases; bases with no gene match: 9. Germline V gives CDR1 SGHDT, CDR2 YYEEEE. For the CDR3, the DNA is TGTGCCAGCAGCTTTGAAACGGGACAGGTTTCAACTAATGAAAAACTGTTTTTT. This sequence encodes CASSFETGQVSTNEKLFF.

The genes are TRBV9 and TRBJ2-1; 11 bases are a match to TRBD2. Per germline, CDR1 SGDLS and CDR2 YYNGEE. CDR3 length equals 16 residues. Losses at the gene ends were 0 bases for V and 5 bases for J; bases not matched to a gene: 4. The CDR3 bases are TGTGCCAGCAGCGTAGGTCTAGCGGGAGGCCACAATGAGCAGTTCTTC. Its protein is CASSVGLAGGHNEQFF.

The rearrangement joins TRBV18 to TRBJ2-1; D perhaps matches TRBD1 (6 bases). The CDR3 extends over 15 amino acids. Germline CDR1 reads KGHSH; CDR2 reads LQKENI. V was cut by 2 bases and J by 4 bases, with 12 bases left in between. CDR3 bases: TGTGCCAGCTCACCAAGTTCAGGGGATTACAATGAGCAGTTCTTC. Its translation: CASSPSSGDYNEQFF. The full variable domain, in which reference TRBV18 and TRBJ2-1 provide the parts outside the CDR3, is NAGVMQNPRHLVRRRGQEARLRCSPMKGHSHVYWYRQLPEEGLKFMVYLQKENIIDESGMPKERFSAEFPKEGPSILRIQQVVRGDSAAYFCASSPSSGDYNEQFFGPGTRLTVL.

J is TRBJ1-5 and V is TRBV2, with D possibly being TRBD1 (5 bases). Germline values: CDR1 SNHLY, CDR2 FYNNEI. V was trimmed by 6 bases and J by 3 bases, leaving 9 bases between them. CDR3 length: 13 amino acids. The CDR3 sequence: CASRRQPNQPQHF. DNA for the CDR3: TGTGCCAGCAGAAGACAGCCCAATCAGCCCCAGCATTTT.

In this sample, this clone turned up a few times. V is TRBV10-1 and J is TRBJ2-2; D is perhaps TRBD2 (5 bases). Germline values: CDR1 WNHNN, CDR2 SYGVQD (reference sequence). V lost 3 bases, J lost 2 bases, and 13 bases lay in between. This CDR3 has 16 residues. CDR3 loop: CASSDGGLANTGELFF. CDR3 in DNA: TGCGCCAGCAGTGATGGTGGTCTAGCCAACACCGGGGAGCTGTTTTTT.